This T cell receptor (beta chain) was recovered during a study of cytotoxic CD8 clonotypes in ibrutinib-treated CLL. Study overall: Mean values per sample were a few hundred thousand productive templates and under 100,000 productive rearrangements.

Targeted sequencing depth ranged from 1 in 200,000 to 1 in 1 million T cells. Clones were read by immunoSEQ multiplex PCR, and TCRdb kept only the in-frame ones, dropping some. The sample yields about 140,000 clones, 80% seen once. Cryopreserved PBMCs yielded approximately 2.2 micrograms of genomic DNA for TCR beta libraries. The CDR3 consists of 15 residues. Trimming removed 8 bases from V and 8 bases from J; junction bases left unmatched: 14. The germline V gene has CDR1 KGHSH and CDR2 LQKENI. This chain joins TRBV18 and TRBJ2-1; 8 bases are a match to TRBD1. The sample consisted of PBMCs, taken after 36 months of ibrutinib treatment. The sequence was obtained from a human donor with chronic lymphocytic leukemia. DNA for the CDR3: TGTGCCAGCCGCCCGAGGCTTTTACAGGGGGATGAGCAGTTCTTC. This translates into CASRPRLLQGDEQFF.